Following are 12 T cell receptor beta chains from one sample sequenced in a study of cytomegalovirus exposure and HLA in healthy donors. PCR primers comprised 60 Vbeta and 13 Jbeta primers. The table came from immunoSEQ multiplex PCR; TCRdb's copy has only in-frame clones and leaves some out. The sample lists 150,000 to 200,000 clones; almost 85% were seen once. The specimen was PBMCs. These receptors were taken from a boy aged 10-17 years in good health and CMV-seronegative.

The gene calls are TRBV13 and TRBJ2-7, with no clear D. Germline CDR1 reads PRHDT; CDR2 reads FYEKMQ (reference sequence). The ends were cut back, 6 bases at V and 2 bases at J, with 14 bases in the middle. The CDR3 is 14 amino acids. The CDR3 sequence: CASRASQATYEQYF. The CDR3 nucleotides read TGTGCCAGCAGGGCGAGCCAGGCCACCTACGAGCAGTACTTC.

This rearrangement joins TRBV19 to TRBJ2-5; 8 bases line up with TRBD2. This CDR3 has 15 amino acids. The germline gives CDR1 LNHDA, CDR2 SQIVND (reference sequence). Unmatched junction bases numbered 12, after V lost 3 bases and J lost 9 bases. In DNA form, the CDR3 reads TGTGCCAGTAGTATTACGGTTAGCGGGAAGGGGGCCCAGTACTTC. This gives the protein CASSITVSGKGAQYF.

This chain joins TRBV7-2 and TRBJ1-3; perhaps TRBD1 as D (6 bases). The CDR3 sequence is 16 residues long. The ends were cut back, 1 base at V and 0 bases at J, with 10 bases in the middle. CDR1 SGHTA and CDR2 FQGNSA come from the germline V gene. CDR3 sequence: CASSLGTANSGNTIYF. The CDR3 nucleotides read TGTGCCAGCAGCTTAGGGACAGCCAACTCTGGAAACACCATATATTTT.

The chain carries TRBV5-1 and TRBJ2-2; 9 bases are shared with TRBD1. The J segment lost 3 bases and the V segment lost 7 bases, leaving 7 bases of the junction unmatched. The V gene's germline CDR1 is SGHRS and CDR2 YFSETQ. CDR3 size: 15 residues. The CDR3 region is CASQDRTGDTGELFF. The CDR3, as DNA: TGCGCCAGCCAGGATCGGACAGGGGACACCGGGGAGCTGTTTTTT.

This chain connects TRBV27 to TRBJ2-2; tentatively, D is TRBD2 (5 bases). The CDR3 spans 15 residues. In germline, CDR1 is MNHEY, CDR2 SMNVEV (reference sequence). The V and J ends lost 2 bases and 6 bases respectively, with 13 bases between them. CDR3 residues: CASSLLRDGAGELFF. The CDR3 DNA reads TGTGCCAGCAGTTTACTCCGGGATGGGGCCGGGGAGCTGTTTTTT.

V usage is TRBV4-3 and J usage is TRBJ1-5, with D unclear. Germline CDR1 LGHNA, CDR2 YSLEER. The CDR3 contains 15 residues. V lost 0 bases, J lost 2 bases, and 8 bases lay in between. The CDR3 DNA follows: TGCGCCAGCAGCCAAGATGAGGGCGGCAATCAGCCCCAGCATTTT. This encodes CASSQDEGGNQPQHF.

The V gene is TRBV7-3, the J gene TRBJ2-5, with D possibly TRBD1 on 6 matching bases. Germline lookup yields CDR1 SGHTA and CDR2 FQGTGA. Trimming shortened V by 2 bases and J by 2 bases, and 15 bases separated the two germline ends. This CDR3 spans 16 amino acids. CDR3 nucleotide sequence: TGTGCCAGCAGCTTAGGTCCGGGACACCGACAAGAGACCCAGTACTTC. This encodes CASSLGPGHRQETQYF.

The chain carries TRBV4-3 and TRBJ1-2; D call uncertain. The germline V and J ends were trimmed by 0 bases and 8 bases, with 13 bases remaining between them. Germline-derived CDR1 and CDR2 are LGHNA and YSLEER. CDR3 length: 14 residues. The CDR3 reads CASSQDLGSVGYTF. For the CDR3, the DNA is TGCGCCAGCAGCCAAGATCTAGGTTCGGTCGGCTACACCTTC.

V and J are TRBV7-9 and TRBJ1-6; D remains unclear. The CDR3 is 16 amino acids. CDR1 is SEHNR, CDR2 FQNEAQ, per germline (reference sequence). Trimming cost V 6 bases and J 0 bases, with 12 bases left between them. CDR3 in DNA: TGTGCCAGCAGGCATACAGTAAGCTCCTATAATTCACCCCTCCACTTT. Translation gives CASRHTVSSYNSPLHF.

The chain has TRBV5-1 and TRBJ2-1; 9 bases are shared with TRBD2. V was pared by 0 bases and J by 15 bases, with 10 bases of the junction left unmatched. Germline V gives CDR1 SGHRS, CDR2 YFSETQ. The CDR3 covers 14 residues. The CDR3: CASSLGRGGRGRFF. DNA of the CDR3: TGCGCCAGCAGCTTGGGGCGGGGGGGCCGTGGAAGGTTCTTC.

The gene calls are TRBV5-1 and TRBJ2-7; 9 bases map to TRBD1. Unmatched junction bases numbered 10, after V lost 5 bases and J lost 4 bases. This CDR3 region has 15 residues. CDR1 is SGHRS and CDR2 is YFSETQ in the germline V gene. The CDR3 nucleotides read TGCGCCAGCAGTAATAACGGACAGGGGATATACGAGCAGTACTTC. Its translation is CASSNNGQGIYEQYF. Combining the CDR3 with reference TRBV5-1 and TRBJ2-7 gives the whole variable domain KAGVTQTPRYLIKTRGQQVTLSCSPISGHRSVSWYQQTPGQGLQFLFEYFSETQRNKGNFPGRFSGRQFSNSRSEMNVSTLELGDSALYLCASSNNGQGIYEQYFGPGTRLTVT.

Only one count was recorded for this clone. This chain uses TRBV6-1 with TRBJ2-7; the D is unclear. CDR1 and CDR2 from the germline V gene are MNHNS and SASEGT. This CDR3 region has 10 residues. Trimming stripped 6 bases from V and 6 bases from J, with 6 bases between. Here the CDR3 DNA reads TGTGCCAGCAGCCGGTCCGAGCAGTACTTC. Its protein product is CASSRSEQYF.